This T cell receptor beta chain is from a study of graft-versus-host responses after intestinal transplantation. Study-wide context: Isolated intestinal, liver-intestinal, or multivisceral transplants were what recipients had. Recipients uniformly received anti-thymocyte globulin induction, followed by tacrolimus and steroids for approximately 3 years.

The ends lost 0 bases at V and 5 bases at J; junction bases unmatched: 6. This CDR3 is 15 amino acids long. In germline, CDR1 is SGHTS, CDR2 YDEGEE. TCRdb's table, derived via immunoSEQ multiplex PCR, lists solely in-frame clones and lacks some. The sample holds about 120,000 clones, roughly 91% seen once. Remarks on this clone: Its antigen is unidentified.

V and J are TRBV5-8 and TRBJ1-2, with 8 bases matching TRBD1. The receptor comes from a human donor who received an intestinal transplant. Sequencing used unstimulated CD4+ T cells sorted from spleen or lymph node cells, obtained before intestinal transplant. The CDR3 protein is CASSLGTGPEYGYTF. CDR3 sequence (DNA): TGTGCCAGCAGCTTGGGGACAGGGCCGGAGTATGGCTACACCTTC.